The 31 T cell receptor beta chains below were found in one sample sequenced in a study of blood T cell repertoires in COVID-19. Some clones are missing from TCRdb's copy, which holds only in-frame ones; the method was immunoSEQ multiplex PCR. The table has approximately 180,000 clones, 82% seen once; the top ten hold roughly 8.1%. Sequenced material: peripheral blood. All receptors derive from a woman in her 70s with acute or convalescent COVID-19.

This rearrangement joins TRBV12-3 or TRBV12-4 to TRBJ2-1, with 10 nucleotides matching TRBD2. There are 13 residues in the CDR3. V shed 4 bases and J 9 bases; nucleotides not matched to a gene: 3. DNA for the CDR3: TGTGCCAGCAGTTCCCGACTAGCGGGTGAGCAGTTCTTC. Encoded protein: CASSSRLAGEQFF.

The chain joins TRBV4-3 to TRBJ1-6; D is unresolved. The CDR3 loop spans 13 amino acids. Germline assignment: CDR1 LGHNA and CDR2 YSLEER. Trimming took 1 base from V and 10 from J, leaving 8 bases between them. The CDR3 DNA follows: TGCGCCAGCAGCCAAGGCGGGTACTCACCCCTCCACTTT. This sequence encodes CASSQGGYSPLHF.

The rearrangement uses TRBV7-2 and TRBJ1-5; no clear D. The ends were cut back, 5 bases at V and 4 bases at J, with 12 bases in the middle. CDR3 length equals 14 residues. Germline loops: CDR1 SGHTA, CDR2 FQGNSA. CDR3 sequence reads: CASSPGGFNQPQHF. CDR3 DNA sequence: TGTGCCAGCAGCCCCGGAGGTTTTAATCAGCCCCAGCATTTT.

J is TRBJ2-7 and V is TRBV5-4; 16 bases line up with TRBD2. The germline CDR1 and CDR2 sequences are SGHNT and YYREEE (reference sequence). The CDR3 has 16 amino acids. J was trimmed by 3 bases and V by 4 bases; bases with no gene match: 4. CDR3 loop: CASSPGTSGRVYEQYF. The CDR3, as DNA: TGTGCCAGCAGCCCCGGGACTAGCGGGAGGGTCTACGAGCAGTACTTC.

J is TRBJ2-1 and V is TRBV24-1, with 16 bases fitting TRBD2. The germline V gene encodes CDR1 KGHDR and CDR2 SFDVKD. The CDR3 extends over 19 amino acids. The V segment lost 4 bases and the J segment 3 bases; nucleotides outside the gene matches: 8. In DNA form, the CDR3 reads TGTGCCACCAGTGACCCCCCCGGGACTAGCGGGAGGGGCTACAATGAGCAGTTCTTC. It codes for CATSDPPGTSGRGYNEQFF.

This chain uses TRBV29-1 with TRBJ1-1, with TRBD1 as a possible D gene (5 bases). The CDR3 consists of 14 residues. V lost 7 bases and J lost 2, with 17 bases in between. CDR1 is SQVTM, CDR2 ANQGSEA, per germline. CDR3 residues: CSASMGQGNTEAFF. The CDR3 DNA sequence: TGCAGCGCCTCAATGGGGCAGGGTAACACTGAAGCTTTCTTT. The whole variable domain, remainder taken from reference TRBV29-1 and TRBJ1-1, is SAVISQKPSRDICQRGTSLTIQCQVDSQVTMMFWYRQQPGQSLTLIATANQGSEATYESGFVIDKFPISRPNLTFSTLTVSNMSPEDSSIYLCSASMGQGNTEAFFGQGTRLTVV.

This clone has a single count. J is TRBJ1-2 and V is TRBV11-2; 8 bases map to TRBD1. Germline CDR1 reads SGHAT; CDR2 reads FQNNGV. The junction had 5 bases not matched to a gene; V was cut back by 1 base and J by 4 bases. The CDR3 covers 15 residues. The DNA of the CDR3 is TGTGCCAGCAGCTTAGGCCTCGACAGGGGCTATGGCTACACCTTC. This translates into CASSLGLDRGYGYTF.

The rearrangement links TRBV28 to TRBJ1-5; D gene ambiguous. V dropped 2 bases and J dropped 8 bases, with 16 bases sitting between them. CDR1 is MDHEN, CDR2 SYDVKM, per germline. The CDR3 is made up of 15 amino acids. CDR3 coding DNA: TGTGCCAGCAGTTTAATGGCCGGAAGGGAGAAGCCCCAGCATTTT. As protein: CASSLMAGREKPQHF.

The chain is built from TRBV7-2 and TRBJ2-1; no clear D gene. The CDR3 length is 13 residues. The germline V gene has CDR1 SGHTA and CDR2 FQGNSA. The V end lost 0 bases, the J end lost 6 bases, and 6 bases lay between the germline ends. Written as DNA, the CDR3 is TGTGCCAGCAGCTTAGCGCCCGGCAATGAGCAGTTCTTC. Protein sequence: CASSLAPGNEQFF.

The genes are TRBV4-3 and TRBJ2-1; perhaps TRBD2 as D (6 bases). The CDR3 is made up of 17 amino acids. V lost 0 bases, J lost 0 bases, and 12 bases lay in between. Looked up from germline, CDR1 is LGHNA and CDR2 is YSLEER. Here the CDR3 DNA reads TGCGCCAGCAGCCAAGAAAGTAGCGGTAGCTCCTACAATGAGCAGTTCTTC. It encodes CASSQESSGSSYNEQFF.

The rearrangement links TRBV7-2 to TRBJ2-5; possible D gene TRBD1, 6 bases. From germline, CDR1 is SGHTA and CDR2 FQGNSA. The CDR3 contains 16 residues. V was clipped by 1 base and J by 0 bases, with 12 bases between them. CDR3 sequence (DNA): TGTGCCAGCAGCTTAGGACAGGCCCAGTACCAAGAGACCCAGTACTTC. Translating gives CASSLGQAQYQETQYF.

This chain joins TRBV7-9 and TRBJ2-4, with D perhaps matching TRBD2 (7 bases). V lost 4 bases and J lost 2, with 24 bases in between. The V gene's germline CDR1 is SEHNR and CDR2 FQNEAQ (reference sequence). This CDR3 spans 19 amino acids. CDR3 loop: CASSSRGDYDLYTKNIQYF. The CDR3 bases are TGTGCCAGCAGCTCAAGGGGGGACTACGACCTGTATACCAAAAACATTCAGTACTTC.

The rearrangement links TRBV29-1 to TRBJ2-4, with 8 positions matching TRBD1. The ends lost 4 bases at V and 13 bases at J; junction bases unmatched: 18. The CDR3 is 15 residues long. The germline gives CDR1 SQVTM, CDR2 ANQGSEA. In nucleotides, the CDR3 is TGCAGCGTTGGGGGATTTGAGACAGGGGCAGGTAAACAGTACTTC. Protein: CSVGGFETGAGKQYF.

The J gene is TRBJ2-7, the V gene TRBV10-3; D gene ambiguous. V was trimmed by 6 bases and J by 6 bases, leaving 18 bases between them. The CDR3 loop spans 14 amino acids. CDR1 is ENHRY and CDR2 is SYGVKD in the germline V gene. Here the CDR3 DNA reads TGTGCCATCAGGGGTGAGGTAATCAAAGGCGAGCAGTACTTC. Translation gives CAIRGEVIKGEQYF.

This clone was seen just once. The rearrangement joins TRBV30 to TRBJ1-5, with D unresolved. This CDR3 is 13 amino acids long. V shed 5 bases and J shed 8 bases, with 16 bases lying between them. The V gene's germline CDR1 is GTSNPN and CDR2 SVGIG (reference sequence). CDR3 loop: CAWGRQSVEPQHF. The CDR3 DNA sequence: TGTGCCTGGGGCAGACAATCGGTTGAGCCCCAGCATTTT.

The chain couples TRBV6-5 to TRBJ2-3; 11 nucleotides line up with TRBD2. This CDR3 spans 15 amino acids. Trimming cost V 9 bases and J 2 bases; bases outside gene matches: 7. Per germline, CDR1 MNHEY and CDR2 SVGAGI. The CDR3 DNA reads TGTGCCAGTCGAACTAGCGGGGGCTTCACAGATACGCAGTATTTT. Protein sequence: CASRTSGGFTDTQYF.

About this clone: Other DNA sequences from this sample encode an identical CDR3 as well. The chain recombines TRBV18 with TRBJ2-2; 8 bases line up with TRBD2. CDR3 length equals 16 residues. The ends lost 2 bases at V and 1 base at J; junction bases unmatched: 3. Per the germline V gene, CDR1 is KGHSH and CDR2 is LQKENI. The CDR3 DNA reads as TGTGCCAGCTCACCAACGGGAGGGCAGAACACCGGGGAGCTGTTTTTT. It is translated as CASSPTGGQNTGELFF.

The chain combines TRBV3-1 (or the pseudogene TRBV3-2) with TRBJ2-5, with no clear D. Germline CDR1 is LGHDT and CDR2 is YNNKEL (reference sequence). This CDR3 contains 12 residues. The V gene lost 7 bases and the J gene lost 2 bases, with 8 bases spanning the gap. The CDR3 spells CASTEAQETQYF. The CDR3 nucleotides are TGTGCCAGCACGGAAGCGCAAGAGACCCAGTACTTC.

As to this clone: The germline gene is not matched at one end of the junction; a read error may be the cause. This rearrangement joins TRBV2 to TRBJ1-1; TRBD1 agrees at 7 bases. Looked up from germline, CDR1 is SNHLY and CDR2 is FYNNEI. The CDR3 extends over 13 amino acids. CDR3 bases: TGTGCCAGCAGGGCGGACAGGAACGCTGAAGCTTTCTTT. This translates into CASRADRNAEAFF.

The V gene is TRBV4-3, the J gene TRBJ1-1; 8 bases match TRBD1. The CDR3 totals 13 residues. Germline loops: CDR1 LGHNA, CDR2 YSLEER. Trimming cost V 0 bases and J 8 bases; bases outside gene matches: 2. CDR3 protein: CASSQDRGREAFF. In DNA, the CDR3 is TGCGCCAGCAGCCAAGACAGGGGGCGGGAAGCTTTCTTT.

The rearrangement uses TRBV11-2 and TRBJ1-2, with a weak D call TRBD1 (5 bases). Trimming removed 5 bases from V and 7 bases from J, with 20 bases in between. The CDR3 is 15 amino acids. CDR1 and CDR2 (germline): SGHAT, FQNNGV. This chain's CDR3 is CASSPSGAVGSGYTF. CDR3 coding DNA: TGTGCCAGCAGCCCGAGCGGGGCAGTAGGGAGTGGCTACACCTTC.

This clone was counted only a few times. The gene calls are TRBV6-2 or TRBV6-3 and TRBJ2-7, with D perhaps TRBD2 (5 bases). Germline values: CDR1 MNHEY, CDR2 SVGEGT. Trimming stripped 2 bases from V and 3 bases from J, with 32 bases between. This CDR3 is 21 amino acids long. The CDR3, as DNA: TGTGCCAGCAGTTACCAAAAAGAGAGACTCTTAGGGTCGAGCGGATTCTACGAGCAGTACTTC. Residues: CASSYQKERLLGSSGFYEQYF.

V and J are TRBV10-1 and TRBJ2-1; 10 nucleotides match TRBD1. The germline gives CDR1 WNHNN, CDR2 SYGVQD (reference sequence). This CDR3 has 14 residues. V lost 8 bases and J lost 8; bases outside the gene matches: 9. CDR3 in amino acids: CASPGTGDIYEQFF. The CDR3 DNA follows: TGCGCCAGCCCCGGGACAGGGGACATTTATGAGCAGTTCTTC.

To note about this clone: The identical CDR3 is also encoded by other nucleotide sequences in the sample. The chain recombines TRBV5-1 with TRBJ1-3; the D gene is possibly TRBD1 (6 bases). Trimming shortened V by 0 bases and J by 2 bases, and 6 bases separated the two germline ends. From germline, CDR1 is SGHRS and CDR2 YFSETQ. The CDR3 length is 14 residues. CDR3 DNA: TGCGCCAGCAGCTTGGGACAGGCTGGAAACACCATATATTTT. Its translation: CASSLGQAGNTIYF.

This chain connects TRBV25-1 to TRBJ1-1; D is ambiguous. Germline V gives CDR1 MGHDK, CDR2 SYGVNS. The CDR3 runs to 18 residues. V dropped 4 bases and J dropped 4 bases, with 25 bases sitting between them. The CDR3 reads CASSGRSREVNLGTEAFF. The CDR3, as DNA: TGTGCCAGCAGTGGACGAAGTAGGGAGGTGAATCTGGGCACTGAAGCTTTCTTT.

A note on this clone: One junction end disagrees with the germline gene, perhaps due to a read error. The rearrangement uses TRBV12-3 or TRBV12-4 and TRBJ1-1; D is unresolved. The CDR3 consists of 11 residues. CDR3 sequence reads: CASSDREKLRF. The CDR3 DNA reads as TGTGCCAGCAGTGACCGGGAAAAGCTGCGATTT.

V gene TRBV6-6 combines with J gene TRBJ2-1; 12 bases align to TRBD1. In germline, CDR1 is MNHNY, CDR2 SVGAGI (reference sequence). CDR3 length: 14 residues. J was trimmed by 10 bases and V by 6 bases; bases with no gene match: 7. The CDR3 protein is CASRSRDRGQEQFF. CDR3 sequence (DNA): TGTGCCAGCAGAAGCCGGGACAGGGGGCAGGAGCAGTTCTTC.

The V call is TRBV15, the J call TRBJ2-1; tentative D call: TRBD2 (5 bases). The CDR3 has 13 amino acids. Germline V gives CDR1 LNHNV, CDR2 YYDKDF (reference sequence). V shed 0 bases and J shed 8 bases, with 8 bases lying between them. The CDR3 is CATSRDMEDEQFF. As DNA, the CDR3 is TGTGCCACCAGCAGAGATATGGAGGATGAGCAGTTCTTC.

The CDR3: CAISTRVEAPYNEQFF. The DNA of the CDR3 is TGTGCCATCAGTACTAGGGTTGAGGCCCCTTACAATGAGCAGTTCTTC. The chain employs TRBV10-3 and TRBJ2-1; tentative D call: TRBD2 (5 bases). V gave up 5 bases and J gave up 4 bases, with 18 bases separating them. Germline-derived CDR1 and CDR2 are ENHRY and SYGVKD. There are 16 residues in the CDR3.

The chain has TRBV11-2 and TRBJ1-5; the match to TRBD1 covers 8 bases. Germline trimming cut 0 bases from V and 3 bases from J; bases unmatched to any gene: 10. The CDR3 contains 18 residues. Per the germline V gene, CDR1 is SGHAT and CDR2 is FQNNGV. This CDR3 reads CASSLDGQGARINQPQHF. As DNA, the CDR3 is TGTGCCAGCAGCTTAGATGGGCAGGGGGCGCGGATCAATCAGCCCCAGCATTTT.

This chain links TRBV7-9 with TRBJ1-1; TRBD1 matches at 7 bases. The CDR3 has 18 amino acids. After removal of 4 bases from V and 2 bases from J, the junction contained 16 bases not matched to a gene. CDR1 is SEHNR and CDR2 is FQNEAQ in the germline V gene (reference sequence). The CDR3 nucleotides read TGTGCCAGCAGCTCAATGGGCGATACACAGGGGCGAAACACTGAAGCTTTCTTT. Translating gives CASSSMGDTQGRNTEAFF.